The entry below gives a single T cell receptor beta chain sequence along with its context. This entry comes from a study of blood T cell repertoires in COVID-19. Study overall: Specimens from acute and convalescent COVID-19 originated in the United States, Italy and Spain.

Germline V CDR1 and CDR2: KGHSH, LQKENI. J was trimmed by 8 bases and V by 2 bases; bases with no gene match: 6. This CDR3 has 15 amino acids. This table comes from immunoSEQ multiplex PCR, and its TCRdb copy is limited to in-frame clones, with some not included. The sample includes 40,000 to 60,000 clones, more than 65% of them seen just once. Sequenced: peripheral blood. This chain uses TRBV18 with TRBJ2-1, with 10 bases that match TRBD1. The TCR originated in a human donor in a cohort sampled during active COVID-19. CDR3 DNA: TGTGCCAGCTCACCAACGACAGGGGGCCTAGATGAGCAGTTCTTC. Translated: CASSPTTGGLDEQFF.